The clone carrying this T cell receptor (beta chain) was seen at least ten times. What it binds is unknown. This entry comes from a study of CD8+CD57+ T cells in acquired aplastic anemia. Study background: When averaged, DNA from sorted CD4+ and CD8+ cells came to around 3 ug. Where healthy donors were concerned, CD4+ cells averaged about 10 million reads. Overall study results and limits: A set of around 30 CD8+ CDR3 sequences was shared between patients and controls, and these sequences appeared highly expressed in patients. CD8+ Simpson's diversity showed no significant patient-control difference.

TCR beta VDJ and CDR3 were profiled, and genomic DNA was the template. Each CDR3 protein gets one entry after TCRdb re-called the reads with MiXCR. Of fewer than 250,000 distinct CDR3 sequences listed, around half are singletons. The germline gives CDR1 LGHNA, CDR2 YNFKEQ. V was trimmed by 0 bases and J by 1 base, leaving 11 bases between them. The CDR3 has 16 residues. The J gene is TRBJ2-3, the V gene TRBV4-2; D may be TRBD2 (6 bases). The sequence came from a human donor in good health, serving as a control. Sequences were obtained from sorted CD4+, CD8+, or CD8+CD57+ T cells (not recorded which) from PBMCs. CDR3 bases: TGTGCCAGCAGCCAAGACGGCGGGGATCGCACAGATACGCAGTATTTT. As protein: CASSQDGGDRTDTQYF.